These T cell receptor beta chains were read from a single sample in a study of blood T cell repertoires in COVID-19. Measured with immunoSEQ multiplex PCR; TCRdb has only the in-frame clones, and not every one. This sample yields a few hundred thousand clones, of which more than 75% are seen a single time; 2.5% to 3% belongs to the top ten. The sample taken for sequencing was PBMCs or T cells enriched from blood (not recorded which). These receptors were obtained from a woman aged 25 to 39 who had recovered from COVID-19. CDR3s include the opening cysteine and the closing phenylalanine or tryptophan. A D gene is named only where the DNA matches it firmly. Rows give clone size only sometimes, using once, few, many, or a class for an expanded clone.

CDR3 length | J gene | clone size | V gene | D gene | CDR3 protein | CDR3 DNA
12 | TRBJ1-1 | NA | TRBV11-2 | TRBD1 | CASSPDRVEAFF | TGTGCCAGCAGCCCAGACAGGGTTGAGGCTTTCTTT
14 | TRBJ1-5 | NA | TRBV5-6 | NA | CASSDRRSNQPQHF | TGTGCCAGCAGCGACAGGCGCAGCAATCAGCCCCAGCATTTT
13 | TRBJ2-7 | NA | TRBV14 | NA | CASSQVPRSEQYF | TGTGCCAGCAGCCAAGTTCCTCGGAGCGAGCAGTACTTC
15 | TRBJ1-2 | once | TRBV16 | NA | CASSQSGQTNYGYTF | TGTGCCAGCAGCCAATCGGGGCAGACTAACTATGGCTACACCTTC
13 | TRBJ2-5 | NA | TRBV13 | NA | CASSKDSKETQYF | TGTGCCAGCAGCAAGGACAGTAAAGAGACCCAGTACTTC
15 | TRBJ2-4 | NA | TRBV27 | TRBD2 | CASSPDGGALNIQYF | TGTGCCAGCAGTCCCGACGGGGGGGCCCTTAACATTCAGTACTTC
16 | TRBJ2-5 | once | TRBV7-2 | TRBD2 | CASSLGAGASPWTQYF | TGTGCCAGCAGCTTAGGAGCGGGGGCCTCCCCGTGGACCCAGTACTTC
14 | TRBJ1-6 | once | TRBV5-1 | NA | CASSPDNWVSPLHF | TGCGCCAGCAGCCCGGACAACTGGGTCTCACCCCTCCACTTT
15 | TRBJ1-3 | NA | TRBV11-1 | NA | CASSLARYSGNTIYF | TGTGCCAGCAGCTTAGCTCGGTACTCTGGAAACACCATATATTTT
17 | TRBJ1-1 | NA | TRBV6-6 | TRBD1 | CASSRVPGQGPNTEAFF | TGTGCCAGCAGTCGCGTCCCGGGACAGGGACCGAACACTGAAGCTTTCTTT
14 | TRBJ2-6 | NA | TRBV5-1 | NA | CASSPYDGANVLTF | TGCGCCAGCTCCCCCTATGATGGGGCCAACGTCCTGACTTTC
13 | TRBJ1-2 | few | TRBV5-4 | TRBD1 | CASSGRDRGDYTF | TGTGCCAGCAGCGGACGGGACAGGGGTGACTACACCTTC
13 | TRBJ1-2 | NA | TRBV12-3/TRBV12-4 | TRBD1 | CASSRDRGYGYTF | TGTGCCAGCAGCCGAGACAGGGGTTATGGCTACACCTTC
15 | TRBJ2-7 | NA | TRBV13 | TRBD1 | CASSKTGTGSYEQYF | TGTGCCAGCAGCAAAACCGGGACAGGTTCCTACGAGCAGTACTTC
16 | TRBJ2-7 | NA | TRBV19 | TRBD1 | CASSIGTGTGVHEQYF | TGTGCCAGTAGTATAGGCACCGGGACAGGGGTCCACGAGCAGTACTTC
14 | TRBJ2-5 | few | TRBV7-2 | NA | CASSLSQGQETQYF | TGTGCCAGCAGCTTATCGCAGGGACAAGAGACCCAGTACTTC
15 | TRBJ2-3 | NA | TRBV28 | NA | CASSLIQERTDTQYF | TGTGCCAGCAGTTTAATACAGGAACGCACAGATACGCAGTATTTT
15 | TRBJ2-1 | NA | TRBV5-1 | TRBD2 | CASSPPGLASNEQFF | TGCGCCAGCAGTCCCCCGGGACTAGCGTCCAATGAGCAGTTCTTC